What follows are 2 T cell receptor beta chains derived from one specimen sequenced in a study of T cells in Graves' hyperthyroidism and ophthalmopathy. RNA transcripts gave rise to amplified TCR beta CDR3 regions. The TCR CDR3 first-round RT-PCR relied on the HTBI primer set. TCRdb re-called the multiplex PCR reads with MiXCR, one entry per CDR3 protein. This table holds 350,000 to 450,000 distinct CDR3 sequences, approximately 18% found once. Material: blood. The receptor set was obtained from a woman aged 25 to 39 with Graves' hyperthyroidism that later progressed to Graves' ophthalmopathy.

This clonotype was observed at least ten times. The V call is TRBV10-2, the J call TRBJ1-2; D possibly corresponds to TRBD1 (6 bases). Trimming stripped 0 bases from V and 4 bases from J, with 12 bases between. CDR3 length: 15 amino acids. Germline assignment: CDR1 WSHSY and CDR2 SAAADI. CDR3 sequence (DNA): TGCGCCAGCAGTGAGTCGGGCAGGGGTACCTATGGCTACACCTTC. Translation: CASSESGRGTYGYTF.

Only a few counts were recorded for this clonotype. The V gene is TRBV6-1, the J gene TRBJ2-3; D remains ambiguous. Trimming removed 7 bases at V and 2 bases at J, with 10 bases between. The CDR3 covers 13 residues. Germline lookup yields CDR1 MNHNS and CDR2 SASEGT. The CDR3 DNA sequence: TGTGCCAGCACCGAAAGATTCACAGATACGCAGTATTTT. It is translated as CASTERFTDTQYF.